A single sample gave rise to the 10 T cell receptor beta chains below, sequenced in a study of cytomegalovirus exposure and HLA in healthy donors. The PCR had 60 Vbeta and 13 Jbeta primers. The assay was immunoSEQ multiplex PCR, and TCRdb's table has in-frame clones only and misses some. Seen here are about 180,000 clones, 80% to 90% observed once, and the top ten hold 0.95% to 1.5%. The sequenced sample consisted of PBMCs. These receptors originate from a girl aged 2 to 9 in good health and CMV-seropositive.

The chain links TRBV7-8 to TRBJ1-2; 7 bases are shared with TRBD1. Trimming cost V 8 bases and J 2 bases; bases outside gene matches: 2. Germline V gene lookup returns CDR1 SGHVS and CDR2 FQNEAQ. The CDR3 totals 12 residues. The CDR3 sequence: CASSQGNYGYTF. The CDR3 coding sequence is TGTGCCAGCTCACAGGGGAACTATGGCTACACCTTC.

The chain carries TRBV10-3 and TRBJ2-5, with D possibly matching TRBD2 (6 bases). V was pared by 0 bases and J by 1 base, with 6 bases between. This CDR3 is 14 amino acids long. From germline, CDR1 is ENHRY and CDR2 SYGVKD. This CDR3 is CAISESSGQETQYF. In nucleotides, the CDR3 is TGTGCCATCAGTGAGTCTAGCGGCCAAGAGACCCAGTACTTC.

CDR3 residues: CASGTRLEQYF. The CDR3, as DNA: TGTGCCTCCGGGACTAGACTCGAGCAGTACTTC. The gene calls are TRBV30 and TRBJ2-7, with TRBD2 matching over 8 bases. The CDR3 totals 11 residues. Trimming at V came to 7 bases and at J to 6 bases, leaving 5 bases not matched to a gene. Germline CDR1 and CDR2: GTSNPN and SVGIG (reference sequence).

As DNA, the CDR3 is TGTGCCAGCAGCGCGGGACAGACAAAAGGGGGCTACGAGCAGTACTTC. This translates into CASSAGQTKGGYEQYF. The chain is built from TRBV2 and TRBJ2-7; perhaps TRBD1 as D (7 bases). Germline V lookup: CDR1 SNHLY, CDR2 FYNNEI. The CDR3 has 16 residues. The V end was cut by 6 bases, the J end by 3 bases, with 21 bases between.

This chain uses TRBV7-3 with TRBJ1-5; no clear D. Per the germline V gene, CDR1 is SGHTA and CDR2 is FQGTGA. The V end was cut by 0 bases, the J end by 7 bases, with 7 bases between. This CDR3 is built from 13 residues. CDR3 in DNA: TGTGCCAGCAGCTTAACGGCCCAGCAGCCCCAGCATTTT. This sequence encodes CASSLTAQQPQHF. The full variable domain, its missing parts supplied by reference TRBV7-3 and TRBJ1-5, is GAGVSQTPSNKVTEKGKYVELRCDPISGHTALYWYRQSLGQGPEFLIYFQGTGAADDSGLPNDRFFAVRPEGSVSTLKIQRTERGDSAVYLCASSLTAQQPQHFGDGTRLSIL.

The chain joins TRBV10-1 to TRBJ2-1, with a tentative D call TRBD1 (6 bases). Germline lookup yields CDR1 WNHNN and CDR2 SYGVQD (reference sequence). V was shortened by 2 bases and J by 3 bases, with 11 bases between the two germline ends. The CDR3 is 15 amino acids. The CDR3 spells CASSEGQNDYNEQFF. DNA of the CDR3: TGCGCCAGCAGTGAGGGACAGAACGACTACAATGAGCAGTTCTTC.

The chain is built from TRBV27 and TRBJ2-3; 7 bases align to TRBD1. This CDR3 has 16 residues. The V and J ends lost 4 bases and 0 bases, in that order; junction bases with no gene match: 7. The germline CDR1 and CDR2 sequences are MNHEY and SMNVEV (reference sequence). The CDR3 loop reads CASSYGTAESTDTQYF. CDR3 coding DNA: TGTGCCAGCAGTTACGGGACAGCCGAAAGCACAGATACGCAGTATTTT.

V is TRBV5-1 and J is TRBJ1-1; D unresolved. Trimming took off 4 bases at V and 5 bases at J, with 18 bases between the two ends. The CDR3 is 15 residues long. CDR1 is SGHRS, CDR2 YFSETQ, per germline. DNA of the CDR3: TGCGCCAGCAGCCCCGGTTGGGGAGATGGAACTGAAGCTTTCTTT. Translated, it gives CASSPGWGDGTEAFF.

The chain carries TRBV5-1 and TRBJ2-7, with TRBD1 matching 8 bases. Looked up from germline, CDR1 is SGHRS and CDR2 is YFSETQ. The J segment lost 2 bases and the V segment lost 0 bases, leaving 1 base of the junction unmatched. This CDR3 comprises 14 residues. CDR3 sequence: CASSLVGQAYEQYF. For the CDR3, the DNA is TGCGCCAGCAGCTTGGTGGGACAGGCCTACGAGCAGTACTTC.

The chain carries TRBV9 and TRBJ1-4; weak D call: TRBD1 (5 bases). V was clipped by 3 bases and J by 0 bases, with 9 bases between them. Looked up from germline, CDR1 is SGDLS and CDR2 is YYNGEE. The CDR3 spans 15 residues. This CDR3 reads CASSEQGATNEKLFF. CDR3 DNA: TGTGCCAGCAGCGAGCAGGGCGCAACTAATGAAAAACTGTTTTTT.